Below, 23 T cell receptor beta chains from the same sample are listed, as sequenced in a study of beta chain features in type 1 diabetes. As every portion of the isolated RNA was reverse transcribed, the sequencing read expressed TCRB transcripts. Some clones are missing from TCRdb's copy, which holds only in-frame ones; the method was immunoSEQ multiplex PCR. The top ten hold 0.095% to 0.15% of the sample, which has about 650,000 clones, around 12% seen once. No antigen has been assigned to these receptors. General study points: In every one of the four CD4+ subsets, TCRB CDR3s were moderately but significantly shorter in Type 1 diabetes patients.

Sequenced: naive CD4+ T cells from blood. All receptors derive from a man aged 25 to 40 with type 1 diabetes.

The chain is built from TRBV6-5 and TRBJ2-7; weak D call: TRBD2 (6 bases). CDR1 and CDR2 from the germline V gene are MNHEY and SVGAGI. The CDR3 is 14 amino acids. The ends were cut back, 3 bases at V and 1 base at J, with 10 bases in the middle. The CDR3 coding sequence is TGTGCCAGCAGTTATAGTGGGACTTCCTACGAGCAGTACTTC. This codes for CASSYSGTSYEQYF.

The sample holds a few counts of this clone. This sequence joins TRBV29-1 and TRBJ2-6; a possible D gene is TRBD2 (6 bases). V was clipped by 5 bases and J by 2 bases, with 10 bases between them. Germline V gene sequence: CDR1 SQVTM, CDR2 ANQGSEA. This CDR3 contains 14 residues. The CDR3 sequence: CSVPRGAGANVLTF. CDR3 nucleotides: TGCAGCGTTCCGCGGGGAGCTGGGGCCAACGTCCTGACTTTC. Full variable domain (rest looked up from reference TRBV29-1 and TRBJ2-6): SAVISQKPSRDICQRGTSLTIQCQVDSQVTMMFWYRQQPGQSLTLIATANQGSEATYESGFVIDKFPISRPNLTFSTLTVSNMSPEDSSIYLCSVPRGAGANVLTFGAGSRLTVL.

V and J are TRBV11-2 and TRBJ2-7; D possibly corresponds to TRBD2 (6 bases). The CDR3 covers 12 residues. The germline V gene has CDR1 SGHAT and CDR2 FQNNGV. The chain's CDR3 is CAERRETYEQYF. The CDR3, as DNA: TGTGCAGAAAGGCGGGAAACCTACGAGCAGTACTTC.

This chain uses TRBV20-1 with TRBJ2-7, with D perhaps given as TRBD1 or TRBD2 (5 bases each). Germline V gene sequence: CDR1 DFQATT, CDR2 SNEGSKA (reference sequence). Trimming cost V 3 bases and J 5 bases, with 8 bases left between them. The CDR3 consists of 11 residues. CDR3 DNA sequence: TGCAGTGCTAGGGGGACCGACGAGCAGTACTTC. Its protein is CSARGTDEQYF.

This clone showed up just a few times. This chain connects TRBV2 to TRBJ1-1; D remains ambiguous. Trimming removed 2 bases at V and 5 bases at J, with 15 bases between. The germline V gene encodes CDR1 SNHLY and CDR2 FYNNEI. There are 15 residues in the CDR3. CDR3 protein: CASSEREEERTEAFF. For the CDR3, the DNA is TGTGCCAGCAGTGAAAGGGAAGAGGAGAGGACTGAAGCTTTCTTT.

This clone was counted only a few times. The chain recombines TRBV7-6 with TRBJ1-4; 9 nucleotides agree with TRBD1. After removal of 1 base from V and 4 bases from J, the junction contained 4 bases not matched to a gene. Germline CDR1 is SGHVS and CDR2 is FNYEAQ. The CDR3 loop spans 16 amino acids. The CDR3 sequence: CASSLVPGQGNEKLFF. CDR3 coding DNA: TGTGCCAGCAGCTTAGTCCCGGGACAGGGTAATGAAAAACTGTTTTTT.

This chain uses TRBV29-1 with TRBJ2-3; 7 nucleotides line up with TRBD1. The CDR3 sequence is 13 residues long. After removal of 4 bases from V and 4 bases from J, the junction contained 5 bases not matched to a gene. Germline CDR1 reads SQVTM; CDR2 reads ANQGSEA. Here the CDR3 DNA reads TGCAGCGTTGGAAGGGGGCTGGCAGATACGCAGTATTTT. Amino acid sequence: CSVGRGLADTQYF.

This clone was counted only a few times. The chain employs TRBV7-9 and TRBJ2-7, with D perhaps TRBD1 (5 bases). V was shortened by 5 bases and J by 5 bases, with 16 bases between the two germline ends. The germline gives CDR1 SEHNR, CDR2 FQNEAQ (reference sequence). The CDR3 totals 14 residues. This CDR3 reads CASSPIPVGDEQYF. The CDR3 nucleotides are TGTGCCAGCAGCCCCATTCCCGTAGGGGACGAGCAGTACTTC.

The J gene is TRBJ2-3, the V gene TRBV29-1, with TRBD1 as a possible D gene (6 bases). V was cut by 4 bases and J by 5 bases, with 13 bases left in between. Germline V lookup: CDR1 SQVTM, CDR2 ANQGSEA. The CDR3 extends over 13 amino acids. In DNA form, the CDR3 reads TGCAGCGTTGTCCTACAGGGAAGAGATACGCAGTATTTT. Translating gives CSVVLQGRDTQYF.

The V and J genes are TRBV7-2 and TRBJ2-1, with TRBD2 matching 10 bases. With 8 bases clipped from V and 6 bases from J, the junction kept 7 bases outside the gene matches. Per the germline V gene, CDR1 is SGHTA and CDR2 is FQGNSA. This CDR3 is built from 14 residues. CDR3 loop: CASRAGLATNEQFF. CDR3 sequence (DNA): TGTGCCAGCCGGGCGGGACTAGCGACCAATGAGCAGTTCTTC.

The chain has TRBV5-6 and TRBJ1-1; D unclear. The CDR3 sequence is 17 residues long. The germline V gene has CDR1 SGHDT and CDR2 YYEEEE. Between the trimmed V and J ends, which lost 2 bases and 0 bases, there was a span of 17 bases. CDR3 amino acids: CASSFRGFGSMNTEAFF. CDR3 DNA sequence: TGTGCCAGCAGCTTTCGTGGGTTCGGAAGCATGAACACTGAAGCTTTCTTT.

V gene TRBV5-1 combines with J gene TRBJ2-3, with D perhaps given as TRBD1 or TRBD2 (6 bases each). V lost 4 bases, J lost 0 bases, and 12 bases lay in between. The V gene's germline CDR1 is SGHRS and CDR2 YFSETQ. The CDR3 runs 15 residues. As DNA, the CDR3 is TGCGCCAGCAGCCCAAGGGGGGAGAGCACAGATACGCAGTATTTT. Translated, it gives CASSPRGESTDTQYF.

This clone was observed a handful of times. This chain uses TRBV5-4 with TRBJ2-3; TRBD2 matches 12 bases. The V segment lost 4 bases and the J segment 10 bases; nucleotides outside the gene matches: 10. The germline gives CDR1 SGHNT, CDR2 YYREEE (reference sequence). The CDR3 loop spans 15 amino acids. The CDR3 DNA is TGTGCCAGCAGCAGAGGTGGGACTAGCGGGCAGTCGCAGTATTTT. It encodes CASSRGGTSGQSQYF.

The rearrangement links TRBV7-2 to TRBJ2-1, with 8 bases fitting TRBD2. Germline assignment: CDR1 SGHTA and CDR2 FQGNSA. V lost 5 bases to trimming and J lost 0 bases; unmatched junction nucleotides: 6. This CDR3 comprises 16 residues. The CDR3 region is CASSRSAGGSYNEQFF. The CDR3, as DNA: TGTGCCAGCAGCCGTAGCGCGGGGGGCTCCTACAATGAGCAGTTCTTC.

The chain combines TRBV18 with TRBJ2-3, with D uncertain. Between the trimmed V and J ends, which lost 2 bases and 0 bases, there was a span of 6 bases. The CDR3 is 14 residues long. Per germline, CDR1 KGHSH and CDR2 LQKENI. The CDR3 loop reads CASSPYSSTDTQYF. CDR3 sequence (DNA): TGTGCCAGCTCACCATACTCTAGCACAGATACGCAGTATTTT.

This clone was seen a few times. This chain joins TRBV5-1 and TRBJ2-2, with D possibly being TRBD1 (6 bases). V gave up 6 bases and J gave up 0 bases, with 12 bases separating them. The CDR3 has 15 amino acids. Germline V gene data show CDR1 as SGHRS and CDR2 as YFSETQ. CDR3 sequence reads: CASTPPGANTGELFF. CDR3 in DNA: TGCGCCAGCACCCCGCCAGGGGCGAACACCGGGGAGCTGTTTTTT.

This clone came up a few times. The chain links TRBV14 to TRBJ1-2; D gene ambiguous. CDR3 length equals 13 residues. V lost 0 bases and J lost 8, with 10 bases in between. Looked up from germline, CDR1 is SGHDN and CDR2 is FVKESK. The CDR3 is CASSQEGGRGYTF. The CDR3 nucleotides are TGTGCCAGCAGCCAAGAGGGAGGTCGAGGCTACACCTTC.

This clone was detected a few times. The chain is built from TRBV30 and TRBJ2-7, with D hard to call. CDR3 length: 14 amino acids. Germline-derived CDR1 and CDR2 are GTSNPN and SVGIG (reference sequence). V shed 3 bases and J shed 0 bases, with 12 bases lying between them. CDR3 DNA sequence: TGTGCCTGGAGCTCGGGCGGAAGCTCCTACGAGCAGTACTTC. Amino acid sequence: CAWSSGGSSYEQYF. Together with reference TRBV30 and TRBJ2-7, the CDR3 gives the full variable domain: SQTIHQWPATLVQPVGSPLSLECTVEGTSNPNLYWYRQAAGRGLQLLFYSVGIGQISSEVPQNLSASRPQDRQFILSSKKLLLSDSGFYLCAWSSGGSSYEQYFGPGTRLTVT.

V and J are TRBV6-6 and TRBJ1-5; TRBD1 agrees at 9 bases. The CDR3 consists of 15 residues. From germline, CDR1 is MNHNY and CDR2 SVGAGI (reference sequence). Trimming at V came to 6 bases and at J to 6 bases, leaving 9 bases not matched to a gene. Written as DNA, the CDR3 is TGTGCCAGCAGACCTACAGGGGGCTGGGGTCAGCCCCAGCATTTT. It yields the protein CASRPTGGWGQPQHF.

This clone was seen once. V gene TRBV5-4 combines with J gene TRBJ2-1; D not certain. The CDR3 consists of 12 residues. Trimming shortened V by 2 bases and J by 5 bases, and 5 bases separated the two germline ends. The germline gives CDR1 SGHNT, CDR2 YYREEE (reference sequence). CDR3: CASSLTDNEQFF. The CDR3 bases are TGTGCCAGCAGCTTAACAGACAATGAGCAGTTCTTC. The full variable domain, completed using reference TRBV5-4 and TRBJ2-1, is ETGVTQSPTHLIKTRGQQVTLRCSSQSGHNTVSWYQQALGQGPQFIFQYYREEENGRGNFPPRFSGLQFPNYSSELNVNALELDDSALYLCASSLTDNEQFFGPGTRLTVL.

This clone has only a few counts. This chain joins TRBV6-4 and TRBJ1-1; D not certain. The V gene's germline CDR1 is MRHNA and CDR2 SNTAGT. Trimming took off 3 bases at V and 1 base at J, with 6 bases between the two ends. The CDR3 totals 13 residues. CDR3 in amino acids: CASSEYQNTEAFF. The CDR3 DNA is TGTGCCAGCAGTGAGTACCAGAACACTGAAGCTTTCTTT.

This clone was seen more than once but under ten times. The chain is built from TRBV29-1 and TRBJ2-1, with D perhaps assigned TRBD1 or TRBD2 (5 bases each). V was pared by 6 bases and J by 4 bases, with 19 bases between. CDR1 is SQVTM, CDR2 ANQGSEA, per germline. This CDR3 spans 15 amino acids. CDR3 coding DNA: TGCAGCGTCCGAGAGGGGTTGCTTCCGTACAATGAGCAGTTCTTC. Amino acid sequence: CSVREGLLPYNEQFF.

The chain joins TRBV29-1 to TRBJ2-3; D remains ambiguous. The CDR3 has 11 residues. CDR1 is SQVTM and CDR2 is ANQGSEA in the germline V gene. V shed 3 bases and J shed 7 bases, with 8 bases lying between them. CDR3 sequence reads: CSVELGYTQYF. For the CDR3, the DNA is TGCAGCGTTGAGCTTGGCTATACGCAGTATTTT.